A selection of T cell receptor beta chains follows, all from one sample in a study of graft-versus-host responses after intestinal transplantation. Data came from immunoSEQ multiplex PCR; TCRdb stores just in-frame clones and leaves some out. The table includes approximately 90,000 clones, less than 95% detected once. The antigens of these receptors remain unknown. The sample here was unstimulated CD8+ T cells sorted from spleen or lymph node cells, taken before transplant. These receptors all come from a human donor who was the organ donor for an intestinal transplant. Both conserved end residues are part of each CDR3. The D gene is left open where the match is weak. The listing skips clone size in some rows; elsewhere it reads once, few, many or a size class.

j_call v_call d_call clone_size cdr3_aa cdr3_nt
TRBJ2-7 TRBV19 . . CASSIDFLAGRSYEQYF TGTGCCAGTAGTATAGATTTTCTGGCGGGGAGATCCTACGAGCAGTACTTC
TRBJ2-5 TRBV2 TRBD2 . CASKRGVQETQYF TGTGCCAGCAAACGGGGGGTCCAAGAGACCCAGTACTTC
TRBJ2-1 TRBV11-1 TRBD2 . CASSLVFSGGAEQFF TGTGCCAGCAGCTTAGTGTTTAGCGGGGGGGCCGAGCAGTTCTTC
TRBJ2-7 TRBV19 TRBD2 once CASSIVPFSGTYEQYF TGTGCCAGTAGTATAGTCCCCTTCAGCGGGACCTACGAGCAGTACTTC
TRBJ2-3 TRBV7-8 TRBD2 . CASSLAGLARDTQYF TGTGCCAGCAGCTTAGCGGGACTAGCAAGAGATACGCAGTATTTT
TRBJ1-5 TRBV4-1 TRBD1 . CASSFRTGDRSNQPQHF TGCGCCAGCAGCTTCCGAACAGGGGATAGAAGCAATCAGCCCCAGCATTTT
TRBJ2-7 TRBV7-9 . . CASSLSPSYEQYF TGTGCCAGCAGCCTATCACCCTCCTACGAGCAGTACTTC
TRBJ1-2 TRBV10-1 . . CASSDGDYGYTF TGCGCCAGCAGTGATGGAGACTATGGCTACACCTTC
TRBJ1-5 TRBV5-1 TRBD1 . CASSPGEGQGDQPQHF TGCGCCAGCAGCCCGGGAGAGGGACAGGGAGATCAGCCCCAGCATTTT
TRBJ2-2 TRBV2 . . CASSEENRNGELFF TGTGCCAGCAGTGAAGAAAATAGAAACGGGGAGCTGTTTTTT
TRBJ1-1 TRBV4-1 . . CASSQEIGRVGFNAEAFF TGCGCCAGCAGCCAAGAAATCGGCAGGGTTGGGTTCAACGCTGAAGCTTTCTTT
TRBJ1-2 TRBV6-5 . . CASSGTALFNYGYTF TGTGCCAGCAGCGGCACAGCCCTGTTCAACTATGGCTACACCTTC
TRBJ2-7 TRBV20-1 . . CSAGTGYEQYF TGCAGTGCCGGTACCGGCTACGAGCAGTACTTC
TRBJ2-4 TRBV19 . . CASSIMAKNIQYF TGTGCCAGTAGTATAATGGCCAAAAACATTCAGTACTTC
TRBJ2-2 TRBV29-1 . . CSVDFMGAGELFF TGCAGCGTTGACTTTATGGGGGCCGGGGAGCTGTTTTTT
TRBJ2-3 TRBV10-3 . . CAISEFDRLRTDTQYF TGTGCCATCAGTGAGTTTGACAGGTTGAGAACAGATACGCAGTATTTT
TRBJ2-5 TRBV6-1 . . CASSGSQGVETQYF TGTGCCAGCAGTGGGTCGCAGGGAGTGGAGACCCAGTACTTC
TRBJ2-7 TRBV27 TRBD1 . CASSPTGTGYSEQYF TGTGCCAGCAGCCCTACCGGGACAGGGTATTCCGAGCAGTACTTC
TRBJ2-1 TRBV9 TRBD2 . CASSVEPGGHYNEQFF TGTGCCAGCAGCGTAGAACCGGGGGGGCACTACAATGAGCAGTTCTTC
TRBJ2-7 TRBV27 . . CASSLRGASSYEQYF TGTGCCAGCAGTTTGAGGGGCGCGAGCTCCTACGAGCAGTACTTC
TRBJ1-2 TRBV6-5 . . CASSPLRQGRGYTF TGTGCCAGCAGCCCTCTACGGCAGGGCAGGGGCTACACCTTC
TRBJ2-3 TRBV11-2 TRBD2 . CASSFGTSGGDTQYF TGTGCCAGCAGCTTCGGGACTAGCGGAGGAGATACGCAGTATTTT
TRBJ2-7 TRBV19 TRBD2 . CASSMASGSYEQYF TGTGCCAGTAGTATGGCTAGCGGGAGCTACGAGCAGTACTTC
TRBJ1-4 TRBV6-5 . . CASSYLRSRGHEKLFF TGTGCCAGCAGTTACTTAAGGTCTCGGGGGCATGAAAAACTGTTTTTT
TRBJ2-7 TRBV5-1 TRBD1 . CASSSNGQGQYEQYF TGCGCCAGCAGCTCCAACGGACAGGGGCAGTACGAGCAGTACTTC
TRBJ2-1 TRBV5-6 . . CASSFSPGHLVDEQFF TGTGCCAGCAGCTTCTCACCGGGACACCTTGTGGATGAGCAGTTCTTC
TRBJ2-7 TRBV10-2 . . CASSDSKRRYEQYF TGCGCCAGCAGTGACTCTAAGCGGCGCTACGAGCAGTACTTC
TRBJ2-7 TRBV25-1 TRBD1 . CASSEWDSSYEQYF TGTGCCAGCAGTGAATGGGACAGCTCCTACGAGCAGTACTTC
TRBJ1-1 TRBV10-3 . few CAISDGQLNTEAFF TGTGCCATCAGTGACGGACAGCTGAACACTGAAGCTTTCTTT
TRBJ2-2 TRBV6-1 . once CASSEAFQGGFGIGELFF TGTGCCAGCAGTGAAGCTTTTCAGGGTGGTTTCGGGATCGGGGAGCTGTTTTTT
TRBJ2-1 TRBV9 TRBD2 . CASSAGTSGGADEQFF TGTGCCAGCAGCGCCGGAACTAGCGGGGGGGCCGATGAGCAGTTCTTC
TRBJ2-7 TRBV2 . . CASSTGRLYEQYF TGTGCCAGCAGTACGGGGCGACTTTACGAGCAGTACTTC
TRBJ2-4 TRBV28 . once CASRGIGNIQYF TGTGCCAGCAGGGGCATTGGGAACATTCAGTACTTC
TRBJ1-3 TRBV7-6 . . CASSLAGLAGNTIYF TGTGCCAGCAGCTTAGCGGGGTTAGCTGGAAACACCATATATTTT
TRBJ1-1 TRBV11-2 TRBD1 . CASSYHQGDNTEAFF TGTGCCAGCAGCTACCATCAGGGGGACAACACTGAAGCTTTCTTT
TRBJ2-3 TRBV2 TRBD1 . CASSRPFDWTGYFAADTQYF TGTGCCAGCAGTCGCCCCTTTGATTGGACAGGGTATTTTGCCGCAGATACGCAGTATTTT
TRBJ1-4 TRBV7-6 TRBD1 . CASSLVDRQGEKLFF TGTGCCAGCAGCTTAGTGGACAGGCAAGGGGAAAAACTATTTTTT
TRBJ2-3 TRBV27 . . CASSFGGATDTQYF TGTGCCAGCAGTTTCGGAGGAGCCACAGATACGCAGTATTTT
TRBJ2-1 TRBV6-7 . . CASRSGNNEQFF TGTGCCAGCAGATCAGGAAACAATGAGCAGTTCTTC
TRBJ1-3 TRBV6-5 . . CASSYRADLSGNSIYF TGTGCCAGCAGTTACCGGGCCGATCTCTCTGGAAACTCCATATATTTT
TRBJ2-5 TRBV4-2 TRBD2 once CASSQESGGAVETQYF TGTGCCAGCAGCCAGGAGAGCGGGGGGGCAGTAGAGACCCAGTACTTC
TRBJ2-7 TRBV9 . . CASSAGPSYEQYF TGTGCCAGCAGCGCGGGACCGAGCTACGAGCAGTACTTC
TRBJ2-3 TRBV7-3 TRBD2 . CASSSLAGGPDTQYF TGTGCCAGCAGCTCGCTAGCGGGAGGGCCAGATACGCAGTATTTT
TRBJ2-7 TRBV6-5 . . CATRTVREQYF TGTGCCACCAGGACAGTAAGGGAGCAGTACTTC
TRBJ1-1 TRBV15 . . CATSRDRANTEAFF TGTGCCACCAGCAGAGATCGGGCGAACACTGAAGCTTTCTTT
TRBJ2-7 TRBV5-6 . . CASSSATGSYEQYF TGTGCCAGCAGCTCTGCGACTGGTTCCTACGAGCAGTACTTC
TRBJ1-1 TRBV6-4 TRBD1 . CASSDSTGFTEAFF TGTGCCAGCAGTGACTCGACAGGGTTCACTGAAGCTTTCTTT
TRBJ2-7 TRBV2 . . CASSEGTIEAYEQYF TGTGCCAGCAGTGAAGGAACCATAGAAGCCTACGAGCAGTACTTC
TRBJ1-1 TRBV7-9 . . CASSYPVGGVTEAFF TGTGCCAGCAGCTACCCTGTGGGGGGCGTTACTGAAGCTTTCTTT